Included here is one T cell receptor beta chain sequence, with context. Its antigen target is currently unknown. No base qualities exist here, and no much larger clone lies one base off it. These data come from a study of T cells in Graves' hyperthyroidism and ophthalmopathy (dated 2019 in TCRdb). Study-wide context: Peripheral blood was collected at initial diagnosis, before any treatment. After sampling, hyperthyroidism patients received methimazole starting at 30 mg daily, and ophthalmopathy patients received high-dose intravenous methylprednisolone. An independent validation cohort of about 19 hyperthyroidism patients and about 16 patients who later progressed to ophthalmopathy tested prospective prediction of ophthalmopathy. TCR Vbeta CDR3 sequencing of 130 to 150 peripheral blood samples (more than 40 ophthalmopathy, approximately 80 hyperthyroidism and roughly 17 progressor patients) is reported in the paper. For training and testing, the 100 or so patients in the discovery cohort were randomly divided in a 7:3 ratio. To identify TCR V-J signatures that set the groups apart, the researchers used a discovery cohort of roughly 100 patients, made up of 40 to 45 with Graves' ophthalmopathy and 55 to 65 with stable Graves' hyperthyroidism. In addition, the study compared T-cell repertoires in thyroid tissue and in blood from 6 or 7 Graves' hyperthyroidism patients. Paper-wide results and their limitations: In validation, progression to ophthalmopathy was predicted by the model with 70.59% sensitivity and 72.22% specificity, a median of around 5.9 months before onset. Most expanded thyroid clonotypes (frequency above 0.001) were also found in blood, which suggests that blood repertoires may mirror thyroid immune responses. No statistical method was used to fix the sample size in advance, and group allocation was not hidden from the investigators. In cross-validation, a model built on a 13 V-J signature told ophthalmopathy apart from stable hyperthyroidism with approximately 90% sensitivity and about 81% specificity, and in testing the same model reached 80%/75%.

The trim is 2 bases for V and 0 bases for J, with a gap of 12 bases between the germline ends. Its CDR3 holds 15 amino acids, cysteine through phenylalanine. Of all the DNA, just the CDR3 is kept, 45 bases in frame from base 1. Reading the germline V gene gives CDR1 SGHRS and CDR2 YFSETQ. Hyperthyroidism patients were newly diagnosed, with disease duration under 2 months, and aged 18 to 65 years. Any patient with an uncontrolled infection, another autoimmune disease, pregnancy or lactation was excluded. Diagnoses relied on clinical symptoms, serum thyroxine and TRAb, thyroid ultrasound and orbital computed tomography. For progressor patients, blood was drawn at the first diagnosis of hyperthyroidism, before any ophthalmopathy symptoms had appeared. Ficoll-Paque density gradient centrifugation was used to isolate PBMCs from around 10 ml of fresh peripheral blood. Progressor patients were first diagnosed with Graves' hyperthyroidism and then developed ophthalmopathy during follow-up. Trizol reagent was used to extract total RNA, and RNA quality was then checked on an Agilent 2100 Bioanalyzer.

TCR beta CDR3 regions were amplified from RNA transcripts. For the first round of RT-PCR on the TCR CDR3, the HTBI primer set was used together with the Qiagen OneStep RT-PCR kit. The libraries were constructed in a second round of multiplex PCR and then size-selected and purified. Sequencing of the libraries was done on an Illumina HiSeq2000 using paired-end 100 bp reads. On the study's bioinformatics: SOAPnuke was used to process the raw data, with reads discarded if the reads contained adapters or uncalled bases, had a mean Phred below 15, or lacked an exact constant-primer or identifier match. COPE v1.2.5 was used to merge high-quality paired reads, and clonotypes were defined as unique nucleotide sequences. MiTCR v1.1 was used to align the clonotypes against IMGT TRBV, TRBD and TRBJ reference segments. The analysis included only V-J combinations with a frequency above 0.0001, which together covered 99.2% of the repertoires. The TCS score was defined as F50 (clonal expansion) divided by E x V (chaos), with BLOSUM62-based TCRdist calculated between CDR3 peptides within each V-J. Welch's t-statistics and random forest reduced roughly 540 V-J features to 13, which were used in a naive Bayes classifier (R e1071). TCRdb passed the public sequencing reads through fastp at Q25 and MiXCR, retaining productive beta sequences. Rows are combined by CDR3 protein, so each entry shows the most common genes and DNA. Here the V and J calls rest on TCRdb's processing, not on the authors' analysis. The sample table records a few hundred thousand distinct CDR3 sequences; about 15% of these occur just once. 5.8% of the sample is in the top ten clones.

The sample consisted of blood. This receptor was obtained from a woman younger than 45 with Graves' hyperthyroidism that later progressed to Graves' ophthalmopathy. The rearranged segments are TRBV5-1 and TRBJ2-7; the D call could be TRBD1 or TRBD2, with each sharing 5 bases. The CDR3 reads CASSFRDLNSYEQYF. The DNA sequence reads TGCGCCAGCAGCTTCCGGGACCTCAACTCCTACGAGCAGTACTTC.